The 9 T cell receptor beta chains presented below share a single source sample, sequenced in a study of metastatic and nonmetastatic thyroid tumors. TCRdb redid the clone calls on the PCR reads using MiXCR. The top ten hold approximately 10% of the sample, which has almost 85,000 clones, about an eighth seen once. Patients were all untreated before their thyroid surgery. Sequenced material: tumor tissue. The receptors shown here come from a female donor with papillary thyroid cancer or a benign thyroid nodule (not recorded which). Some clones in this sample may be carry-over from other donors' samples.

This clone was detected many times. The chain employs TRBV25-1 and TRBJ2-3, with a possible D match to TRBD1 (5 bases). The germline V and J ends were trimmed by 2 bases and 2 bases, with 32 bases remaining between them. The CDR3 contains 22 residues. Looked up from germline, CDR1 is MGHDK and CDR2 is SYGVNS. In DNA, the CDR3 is TGTGCCAGCAGTGAAAAGCAGAAGGTGCTGCTCGGCAGGGCCCGCACCACAGATACGCAGTATTTT. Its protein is CASSEKQKVLLGRARTTDTQYF.

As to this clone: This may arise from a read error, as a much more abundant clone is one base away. CDR3 region: CSARGLAVLYKQYF. In DNA, the CDR3 is TGCAGTGCTAGAGGCCTAGCGGTGCTCTACAAGCAGTACTTC. The chain joins TRBV20-1 to TRBJ2-7; 7 positions agree with TRBD2. The CDR3 has 14 amino acids. Germline V gene lookup returns CDR1 DFQATT and CDR2 SNEGSKA (reference sequence).

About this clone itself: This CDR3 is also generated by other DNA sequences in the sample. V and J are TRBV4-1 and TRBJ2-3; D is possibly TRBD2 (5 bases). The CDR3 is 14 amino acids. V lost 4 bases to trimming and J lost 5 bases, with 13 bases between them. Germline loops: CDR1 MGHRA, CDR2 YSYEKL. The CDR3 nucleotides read TGCGCCAGCAGCCCCGCGGGTGGCCTAGATACGCAGTATTTT. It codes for CASSPAGGLDTQYF.

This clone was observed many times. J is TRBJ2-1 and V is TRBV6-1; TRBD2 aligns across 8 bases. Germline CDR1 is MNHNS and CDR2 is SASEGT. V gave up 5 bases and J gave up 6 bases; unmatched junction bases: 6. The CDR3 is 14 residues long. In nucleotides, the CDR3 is TGTGCCAGCAGTATCGGACTAGCTCGCAATGAGCAGTTCTTC. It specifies CASSIGLARNEQFF.

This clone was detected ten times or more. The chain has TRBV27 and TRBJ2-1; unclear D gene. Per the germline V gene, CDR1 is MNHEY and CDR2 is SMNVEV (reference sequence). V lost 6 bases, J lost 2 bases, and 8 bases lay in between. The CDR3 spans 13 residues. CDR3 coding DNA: TGTGCCAGCAGATACCAGCCCTACAATGAGCAGTTCTTC. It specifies CASRYQPYNEQFF.

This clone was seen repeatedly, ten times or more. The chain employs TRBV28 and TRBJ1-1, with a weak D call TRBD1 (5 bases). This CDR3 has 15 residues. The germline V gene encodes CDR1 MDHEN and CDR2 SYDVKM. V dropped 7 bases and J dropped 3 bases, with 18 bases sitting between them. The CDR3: CASTGAARSDTEAFF. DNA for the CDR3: TGTGCCAGCACTGGGGCCGCCCGCTCTGACACTGAAGCTTTCTTT.

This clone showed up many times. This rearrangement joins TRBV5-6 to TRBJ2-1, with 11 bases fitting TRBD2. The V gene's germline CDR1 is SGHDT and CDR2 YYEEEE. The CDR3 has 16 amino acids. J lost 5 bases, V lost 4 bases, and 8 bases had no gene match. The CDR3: CASSPPGLADHNEQFF. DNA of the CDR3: TGTGCCAGCAGCCCCCCGGGACTAGCGGACCACAATGAGCAGTTCTTC.

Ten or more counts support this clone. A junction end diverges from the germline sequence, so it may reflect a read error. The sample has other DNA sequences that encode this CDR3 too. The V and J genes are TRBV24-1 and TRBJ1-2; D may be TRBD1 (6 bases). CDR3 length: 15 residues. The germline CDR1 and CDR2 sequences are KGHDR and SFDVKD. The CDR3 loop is CATSGLQGQDYGYTF. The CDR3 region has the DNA TGTGCTACCAGTGGTCTTCAGGGGCAAGACTATGGCTACACCTTC.

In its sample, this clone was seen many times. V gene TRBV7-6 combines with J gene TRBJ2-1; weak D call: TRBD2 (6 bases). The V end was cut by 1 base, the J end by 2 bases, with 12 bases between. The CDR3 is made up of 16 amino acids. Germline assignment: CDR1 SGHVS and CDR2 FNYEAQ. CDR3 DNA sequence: TGTGCCAGCAGCTTAGGGTGGGAGGAGCCCTACAATGAGCAGTTCTTC. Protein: CASSLGWEEPYNEQFF.